The 17 T cell receptor beta chains below all came from one sample that was sequenced in a study of CD8+CD57+ T cells in acquired aplastic anemia (dated by TCRdb to the late 2010s). The sequencer listed for this sample is Illumina HiSeq 2000. TCR beta VDJ combination and CDR3 sequence profiling used genomic DNA as the template. The raw public data were reprocessed by TCRdb itself: fastp quality trimming at Q25, MiXCR clonotype calling, in-frame beta chains only. Each record represents a unique CDR3 protein, reported with the most common genes and DNA among its rows. This sample is represented by hundreds of thousands of distinct CDR3 sequences; around 30% of them were singletons. Jointly, the top ten make up 0.82% of the sample. Expansion of CD8+CD57+ cells had been shown by flow cytometry in the patients chosen for sequencing. Specimen: sorted CD4+, CD8+, or CD8+CD57+ T cells (not recorded which) from PBMCs. These receptors were taken from a human donor with aplastic anemia.

This clonotype was seen ten or more times. V usage is TRBV7-3 and J usage is TRBJ2-5, with D perhaps TRBD2 (5 bases). Trimming removed 1 base from V and 5 bases from J, with 14 bases in between. Germline lookup yields CDR1 SGHTA and CDR2 FQGTGA. This CDR3 spans 15 amino acids. This CDR3 reads CASSLRAAVAETQYF. The CDR3 nucleotides read TGTGCCAGCAGCTTAAGAGCGGCTGTGGCGGAGACCCAGTACTTC.

This clonotype has a handful of counts. The rearrangement uses TRBV5-4 and TRBJ2-7; possibly TRBD1 for D (6 bases). The CDR3 runs to 14 residues. V lost 2 bases, J lost 5 bases, and 14 bases lay in between. The germline CDR1 and CDR2 sequences are SGHNT and YYREEE (reference sequence). CDR3 loop: CASSFAQGDHEQYF. The CDR3 nucleotides read TGTGCCAGCAGCTTCGCACAGGGTGACCACGAGCAGTACTTC.

The genes are TRBV10-1 and TRBJ2-3; D unresolved. The CDR3 length is 16 residues. Germline CDR1 and CDR2: WNHNN and SYGVQD (reference sequence). V was clipped by 3 bases and J by 1 base, with 14 bases between them. Here the CDR3 reads CASSEKVAGGTDTQYF. The DNA for the CDR3 is TGCGCCAGCAGTGAAAAGGTTGCCGGAGGCACAGATACGCAGTATTTT.

The V gene is TRBV29-1, the J gene TRBJ1-1; 8 bases agree with TRBD1. CDR3 length equals 11 residues. Germline V CDR1 and CDR2: SQVTM, ANQGSEA. Germline trimming cut 7 bases from V and 10 bases from J; bases unmatched to any gene: 8. This CDR3 reads CSGRGQGVAFF. For the CDR3, the DNA is TGCAGCGGGAGAGGACAGGGCGTAGCTTTCTTT. The whole variable domain, remainder taken from reference TRBV29-1 and TRBJ1-1, is SAVISQKPSRDICQRGTSLTIQCQVDSQVTMMFWYRQQPGQSLTLIATANQGSEATYESGFVIDKFPISRPNLTFSTLTVSNMSPEDSSIYLCSGRGQGVAFFGQGTRLTVV.

For this clonotype: This may be a read error: a much more frequent sequence differs by one nucleotide. The chain uses TRBV27 and TRBJ1-2; no reliable D call. The CDR3 consists of 14 residues. V dropped 6 bases and J dropped 5 bases, with 16 bases sitting between them. Germline CDR1 MNHEY, CDR2 SMNVEV (reference sequence). CDR3 sequence reads: CASSSSHGRYGYTF. The CDR3 coding sequence is TGTGCCAGCAGCTCAAGCCACGGTCGGTATGGCTACACCTTC.

The V gene is TRBV11-2, the J gene TRBJ2-1; D could derive from TRBD1 or TRBD2 (5 bases each). Trimming took off 3 bases at V and 9 bases at J, with 18 bases between the two ends. The CDR3 contains 15 residues. Germline V CDR1 and CDR2: SGHAT, FQNNGV. In nucleotides, the CDR3 is TGTGCCAGCAGCTTGATGAGGGGACCTCTGGGTGAGCAGTTCTTC. Translated: CASSLMRGPLGEQFF.

V and J are TRBV10-2 and TRBJ1-4; no definite D call. CDR1 WSHSY and CDR2 SAAADI come from the germline V gene. V lost 6 bases, J lost 3 bases, and 14 bases lay in between. This CDR3 comprises 15 residues. This CDR3 reads CASRVGVAANEKLFF. The CDR3 bases are TGCGCCAGCAGGGTCGGAGTTGCGGCTAATGAAAAACTGTTTTTT.

The DNA for the CDR3 is TGCAGTGCTAGAGACAGGGGGCTAGAAAAACTGTTTTTT. It codes for CSARDRGLEKLFF. The chain uses TRBV20-1 and TRBJ1-4; 8 nucleotides line up with TRBD1. This CDR3 region has 13 residues. V lost 0 bases, J lost 8 bases, and 2 bases stayed unmatched. CDR1 and CDR2 from the germline V gene are DFQATT and SNEGSKA (reference sequence).

This clonotype occurred a few times. The chain carries TRBV5-1 and TRBJ2-7; D is possibly TRBD2 (6 bases). The CDR3 length is 18 residues. Germline V lookup: CDR1 SGHRS, CDR2 YFSETQ. Trimming removed 0 bases from V and 1 base from J, with 20 bases in between. In nucleotides, the CDR3 is TGCGCCAGCAGCTTGGGCGGGACCTCGGCTAGCGTATCCTACGAGCAGTACTTC. Translation gives CASSLGGTSASVSYEQYF.

This chain uses TRBV25-1 with TRBJ2-7; possible D gene TRBD2, 5 bases. Germline V gene lookup returns CDR1 MGHDK and CDR2 SYGVNS. V dropped 4 bases and J dropped 1 base, with 14 bases sitting between them. The CDR3 covers 15 residues. The CDR3 DNA sequence: TGTGCCAGCAGTGGAGGGCAGACCTATTCCTACGAGCAGTACTTC. It codes for CASSGGQTYSYEQYF.

The sample holds many counts of this clonotype. The chain uses TRBV7-9 and TRBJ2-7; 12 positions agree with TRBD2. The CDR3 is 16 amino acids. V lost 2 bases, J lost 5 bases, and 7 bases stayed unmatched. The germline gives CDR1 SEHNR, CDR2 FQNEAQ (reference sequence). In DNA form, the CDR3 reads TGTGCCAGCAGCTTATCGGCTAGCGGGAGGGCCCACGAGCAGTACTTC. Translating gives CASSLSASGRAHEQYF.

CDR3 loop: CASSRHRGPKLNTQYF. The CDR3 coding sequence is TGTGCCAGTAGTCGTCACAGGGGCCCAAAACTTAATACGCAGTATTTT. This chain links TRBV19 with TRBJ2-3; 7 bases agree with TRBD1. V was pared by 5 bases and J by 7 bases, with 15 bases of the junction left unmatched. The germline V gene encodes CDR1 LNHDA and CDR2 SQIVND (reference sequence). The CDR3 totals 16 residues. Full variable domain (outside the CDR3, taken from reference TRBV19 and TRBJ2-3): DGGITQSPKYLFRKEGQNVTLSCEQNLNHDAMYWYRQDPGQGLRLIYYSQIVNDFQKGDIAEGYSVSREKKESFPLTVTSAQKNPTAFYLCASSRHRGPKLNTQYFGPGTRLTVL.

J is TRBJ2-7 and V is TRBV6-1, with 9 bases lining up with TRBD2. With V trimmed by 4 bases and J by 2 bases, 12 bases remained unmatched. The CDR3 totals 17 residues. The V gene's germline CDR1 is MNHNS and CDR2 SASEGT. The CDR3: CASSGGNLAGPTYEQYF. Written as DNA, the CDR3 is TGTGCCAGCAGTGGAGGAAACCTAGCGGGGCCCACCTACGAGCAGTACTTC.

V gene TRBV20-1 combines with J gene TRBJ2-7, with TRBD1 matching 7 bases. The end of the DNA is better explained by TRBJ2-5, so the J call may be wrong. Germline V CDR1 and CDR2: DFQATT, SNEGSKA (reference sequence). CDR3 length equals 12 residues. Written as DNA, the CDR3 is TGCAGTGCTAACGACAGGGACGAGACCCAGTACTTC. Translating gives CSANDRDETQYF.

This clonotype was found many times. V is TRBV20-1 and J is TRBJ2-7; the D is unclear. Germline values: CDR1 DFQATT, CDR2 SNEGSKA (reference sequence). The CDR3 contains 12 residues. V was cut by 3 bases and J by 3 bases, with 9 bases left in between. The CDR3, as DNA: TGCAGTGCTAGCCTCTCGCTCTACGAGCAGTACTTC. It specifies CSASLSLYEQYF.

As for this clonotype: It may be a read error: a sequence one base away is much more abundant. This chain links TRBV2 with TRBJ1-2; 10 bases map to TRBD1. This CDR3 comprises 15 residues. J lost 8 bases, V lost 11 bases, and 17 bases had no gene match. Germline CDR1 SNHLY, CDR2 FYNNEI. CDR3 amino acids: CARGTGDTLTSGYTF. In DNA form, the CDR3 reads TGTGCCCGAGGGACAGGGGATACTTTGACTAGCGGCTACACCTTC.

This clonotype has more than one count but fewer than ten. The CDR3 spells CASSVGLAEIVGELFF. DNA for the CDR3: TGTGCCAGCAGCGTGGGACTAGCGGAAATCGTCGGGGAGCTGTTTTTT. J is TRBJ2-2 and V is TRBV11-1; 11 bases agree with TRBD2. The CDR3 totals 16 residues. Germline values: CDR1 SGHAT, CDR2 FQDESV (reference sequence). The V and J ends lost 5 bases and 7 bases, in that order; junction bases with no gene match: 9.